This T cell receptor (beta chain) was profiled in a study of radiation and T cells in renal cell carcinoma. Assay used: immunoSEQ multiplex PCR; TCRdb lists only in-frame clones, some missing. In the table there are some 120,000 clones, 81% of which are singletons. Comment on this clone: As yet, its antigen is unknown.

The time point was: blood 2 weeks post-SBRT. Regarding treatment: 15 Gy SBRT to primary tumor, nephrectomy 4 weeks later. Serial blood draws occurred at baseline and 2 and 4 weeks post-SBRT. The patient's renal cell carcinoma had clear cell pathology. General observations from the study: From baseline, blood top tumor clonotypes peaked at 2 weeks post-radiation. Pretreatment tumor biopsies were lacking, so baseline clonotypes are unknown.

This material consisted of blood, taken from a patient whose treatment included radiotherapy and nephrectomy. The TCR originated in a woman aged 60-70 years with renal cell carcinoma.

CDR3 loop: CASSAGGGRSSYEQYF. The CDR3 region has the DNA TGTGCCAGCAGCGCAGGAGGAGGGCGGAGCTCCTACGAGCAGTACTTC. This chain connects TRBV9 to TRBJ2-7; D might be TRBD2 (6 bases). This CDR3 contains 16 residues. V lost 3 bases and J lost 0, with 16 bases in between. CDR1 is SGDLS and CDR2 is YYNGEE in the germline V gene. Complete variable domain (other parts from reference TRBV9 and TRBJ2-7): DSGVTQTPKHLITATGQRVTLRCSPRSGDLSVYWYQQSLDQGLQFLIQYYNGEERAKGNILERFSAQQFPDLHSELNLSSLELGDSALYFCASSAGGGRSSYEQYFGPGTRLTVT.